One and the same sample provided the 20 T cell receptor beta chains below, sequenced in a study of blood T cell repertoires in COVID-19. Data came from immunoSEQ multiplex PCR; TCRdb stores just in-frame clones and leaves some out. The data contain more than 65,000 clones, about 89% of them singletons. The specimen was peripheral blood. The source of these receptors is a man in his forties or fifties with acute or convalescent COVID-19.

The chain has TRBV11-2 and TRBJ2-3; D gene uncertain. Germline V gives CDR1 SGHAT, CDR2 FQNNGV. This CDR3 contains 14 residues. V lost 0 bases and J lost 0, with 4 bases in between. CDR3 loop: CASSLDRSTDTQYF. In DNA form, the CDR3 reads TGTGCCAGCAGCTTAGACAGGAGCACAGATACGCAGTATTTT.

The chain is built from TRBV4-2 and TRBJ2-1; 10 bases fit TRBD1. The CDR3 contains 14 residues. Germline V gene data show CDR1 as LGHNA and CDR2 as YNFKEQ. Trimming cost V 5 bases and J 8 bases; bases outside gene matches: 6. CDR3 nucleotide sequence: TGTGCCAGCAGCTCGGGACAGGGGTCCTATGAGCAGTTCTTC. Residues: CASSSGQGSYEQFF.

Only one count was recorded for this clone. The gene calls are TRBV5-1 and TRBJ1-1; D is possibly TRBD1 (5 bases). Germline V lookup: CDR1 SGHRS, CDR2 YFSETQ. V dropped 6 bases and J dropped 4 bases, with 13 bases sitting between them. The CDR3 consists of 13 residues. This CDR3 reads CASNLGDSTEAFF. CDR3 DNA: TGCGCCAGCAACCTAGGAGACAGCACTGAAGCTTTCTTT.

This clone was detected only once. This rearrangement joins TRBV30 to TRBJ1-3, with D tentatively TRBD1 (5 bases). The CDR3 sequence is 17 residues long. Trimming took 5 bases from V and 4 from J, leaving 24 bases between them. Germline CDR1 GTSNPN, CDR2 SVGIG (reference sequence). The CDR3 DNA is TGTGCCTGGGCCCGGGGGGTAGGAGGCTCTACGGGAAACACCATATATTTT. Translated: CAWARGVGGSTGNTIYF.

The rearrangement uses TRBV7-3 and TRBJ1-6; D might be TRBD1 (5 bases). Trimming cost V 0 bases and J 5 bases, with 8 bases left between them. CDR3 length: 15 amino acids. Germline V gene data show CDR1 as SGHTA and CDR2 as FQGTGA. The CDR3 DNA follows: TGTGCCAGCAGCTTAACGGGGCAAGATAATTCACCCCTCCACTTT. This encodes CASSLTGQDNSPLHF. Full variable domain (outside the CDR3, taken from reference TRBV7-3 and TRBJ1-6): GAGVSQTPSNKVTEKGKYVELRCDPISGHTALYWYRQSLGQGPEFLIYFQGTGAADDSGLPNDRFFAVRPEGSVSTLKIQRTERGDSAVYLCASSLTGQDNSPLHFGNGTRLTVT.

This clone was found many times. This chain connects TRBV7-9 to TRBJ2-5; TRBD1 aligns across 9 bases. The ends lost 3 bases at V and 5 bases at J; junction bases unmatched: 4. The CDR3 contains 14 residues. Germline V gene data show CDR1 as SEHNR and CDR2 as FQNEAQ (reference sequence). In DNA form, the CDR3 reads TGTGCCAGCAGCTTTAACAGGGGGCTTGAGACCCAGTACTTC. Amino acid sequence: CASSFNRGLETQYF.

The chain carries TRBV3-1 (or the pseudogene TRBV3-2) and TRBJ1-3; TRBD1 is a possible D gene (5 bases). V lost 4 bases and J 0 bases, leaving 10 bases between the germline ends. The CDR3 has 15 residues. Germline V gives CDR1 LGHDT, CDR2 YNNKEL (reference sequence). The CDR3 loop reads CASSPRGNSGNTIYF. CDR3 bases: TGTGCCAGCAGCCCCCGGGGGAACTCTGGAAACACCATATATTTT.

The V gene is TRBV12-3 or TRBV12-4, the J gene TRBJ1-2, with a weak D call TRBD1 (6 bases). The CDR3 runs 13 residues. The germline V and J ends were trimmed by 7 bases and 4 bases, with 13 bases remaining between them. The CDR3 DNA follows: TGTGCCAGCACCATGAGGGGGGGCTATGGCTACACCTTC. Residues: CASTMRGGYGYTF.

V gene TRBV10-3 combines with J gene TRBJ2-7; no clear D. The CDR3 length is 12 residues. With 2 bases removed from V and 2 bases from J, the gap between germline ends came to 4 bases. In germline, CDR1 is ENHRY, CDR2 SYGVKD. The CDR3 protein is CAISENTYEQYF. As DNA, the CDR3 is TGTGCCATCAGTGAGAACACCTACGAGCAGTACTTC.

The V gene is TRBV28, the J gene TRBJ1-2; a weak D match, TRBD1 (5 bases). The CDR3 extends over 14 amino acids. V dropped 7 bases and J dropped 8 bases, with 20 bases sitting between them. Germline-derived CDR1 and CDR2 are MDHEN and SYDVKM. CDR3 DNA: TGTGCCAGCAATACTTTCGGGGGGTTACGCGGCTACACCTTC. Translating gives CASNTFGGLRGYTF.

This chain connects TRBV19 to TRBJ1-3; no clear D gene. Germline V gene lookup returns CDR1 LNHDA and CDR2 SQIVND (reference sequence). V was clipped by 6 bases and J by 0 bases, with 6 bases between them. The CDR3 runs to 13 residues. The CDR3 here is CASRASSGNTIYF. CDR3 nucleotides: TGTGCCAGTAGGGCTAGCTCTGGAAACACCATATATTTT.

The J gene is TRBJ1-2, the V gene TRBV18; D gene unclear. V lost 0 bases and J lost 1, with 6 bases in between. Germline values: CDR1 KGHSH, CDR2 LQKENI. CDR3 length: 14 amino acids. Here the CDR3 reads CASSPPSLNYGYTF. CDR3 DNA: TGTGCCAGCTCACCACCCAGTCTTAACTATGGCTACACCTTC. The whole variable domain, filled in from reference TRBV18 and TRBJ1-2, reads NAGVMQNPRHLVRRRGQEARLRCSPMKGHSHVYWYRQLPEEGLKFMVYLQKENIIDESGMPKERFSAEFPKEGPSILRIQQVVRGDSAAYFCASSPPSLNYGYTFGSGTRLTVV.

The chain carries TRBV2 and TRBJ1-5; 10 bases are a match to TRBD1. Germline CDR1 reads SNHLY; CDR2 reads FYNNEI. The CDR3 is 14 amino acids. V shed 4 bases, J shed 6 bases, and the junction held 3 bases outside the gene matches. The CDR3 DNA sequence: TGTGCCAGCAGTGGGGACAGGGGAGGTCAGCCCCAGCATTTT. This codes for CASSGDRGGQPQHF.

The J gene is TRBJ1-2, the V gene TRBV3-1 (or the pseudogene TRBV3-2), with D possibly matching TRBD1 (6 bases). Between the trimmed V and J ends, which lost 0 bases and 4 bases, there was a span of 15 bases. From germline, CDR1 is LGHDT and CDR2 YNNKEL (reference sequence). The CDR3 has 16 residues. Here the CDR3 DNA reads TGTGCCAGCAGCCAAGATTCTACAGGGACGGGCTATGGCTACACCTTC. Its protein is CASSQDSTGTGYGYTF.

V and J are TRBV12-2 and TRBJ2-3; TRBD2, as called in the table, went unchecked against the DNA. TRBV12-2 constitutes a pseudogene. The CDR3 extends over 18 amino acids. The CDR3 is CASRPCLWLAGLTDTQYF. CDR3 DNA sequence: TGTGCAAGTCGCCCCTGTCTTTGGCTAGCGGGGTTGACAGATACGCAGTATTTT.

The chain is built from TRBV6-4 and TRBJ2-7, with 10 bases fitting TRBD1. The germline CDR1 and CDR2 sequences are MRHNA and SNTAGT. With 1 base clipped from V and 4 bases from J, the junction kept 10 bases outside the gene matches. This CDR3 spans 17 amino acids. CDR3 loop: CASSDLPPGQGGYEQYV. In DNA, the CDR3 is TGTGCCAGCAGTGACTTGCCTCCTGGACAGGGGGGGTACGAGCAGTACGTC.

This clone was seen a few times. This chain connects TRBV30 to TRBJ1-1; 9 nucleotides line up with TRBD1. The length of the CDR3 is 13 residues. Germline trimming cut 3 bases from V and 10 bases from J; bases unmatched to any gene: 9. Germline CDR1 and CDR2: GTSNPN and SVGIG (reference sequence). The CDR3 loop is CAWSLNRGLGAFF. The CDR3 DNA follows: TGTGCCTGGAGCTTAAACAGGGGGCTTGGAGCTTTCTTT.

The V and J genes are TRBV10-3 and TRBJ1-2, with D perhaps TRBD1 (5 bases). The CDR3 runs 12 residues. The V end lost 6 bases, the J end lost 4 bases, and 9 bases lay between the germline ends. Per germline, CDR1 ENHRY and CDR2 SYGVKD. This CDR3 reads CAIRGGTYGYTF. The CDR3 DNA reads as TGTGCCATCAGAGGAGGGACCTATGGCTACACCTTC.

The chain employs TRBV5-6 and TRBJ2-1; D not resolved. Trimming removed 0 bases at V and 0 bases at J, with 4 bases between. The germline V gene has CDR1 SGHDT and CDR2 YYEEEE. This CDR3 comprises 14 residues. The CDR3 coding sequence is TGTGCCAGCAGCTTGGTAGTCTCCTACAATGAGCAGTTCTTC. The encoded protein is CASSLVVSYNEQFF.

The V call is TRBV19, the J call TRBJ1-1; possibly TRBD1 for D (5 bases). The ends were cut back, 9 bases at V and 4 bases at J, with 18 bases in the middle. Germline lookup yields CDR1 LNHDA and CDR2 SQIVND (reference sequence). CDR3 size: 14 residues. Written as DNA, the CDR3 is TGTGCCAGCATCAAGGGAGGGACTGTCACTGAAGCTTTCTTT. Translating it yields CASIKGGTVTEAFF.